This T cell receptor beta chain came from a study of blood T cell repertoires in COVID-19. Study-level background: Sites across the United States, Italy and Spain contributed samples from acute and convalescent COVID-19.

As handled by the study authors: Nucleated cell number was recorded as an estimate derived from reference gene primer amplification. The protocol was immunoSEQ multiplex PCR, while the TCRdb copy is restricted to in-frame clones and leaves out a portion. The DNA was the basis for D and trimming; V, J and clone size are from that table. The table lists approximately 44,000 clones, roughly nine tenths of them singletons, with around 30% in the top ten. The CDR3 loop spans 15 amino acids. Germline CDR1 reads LNHDA; CDR2 reads SQIVND (reference sequence). V was trimmed by 6 bases and J by 2 bases, leaving 16 bases between them.

The clonotype comes from a woman of 80 years or more with acute or convalescent COVID-19. V and J are TRBV19 and TRBJ2-5, with a weak D call TRBD2 (7 bases). What was sequenced was peripheral blood. The CDR3 sequence is CASSEGGDLQETQYF. The DNA of the CDR3 is TGTGCCAGTAGCGAAGGGGGGGACCTACAAGAGACCCAGTACTTC.